What follows are 19 T cell receptor beta chains derived from one specimen sequenced in a study of blood T cell repertoires in COVID-19. Sequencing used immunoSEQ multiplex PCR; TCRdb keeps in-frame clones, though not all of them. The table includes 150,000 to 200,000 clones, approximately 90% detected once. Sequenced material: peripheral blood. Receptors were obtained from a human donor in a cohort sampled during active COVID-19.

The chain has TRBV19 and TRBJ2-7; TRBD2 aligns across 7 bases. CDR1 LNHDA and CDR2 SQIVND come from the germline V gene (reference sequence). The CDR3 contains 15 residues. The ends lost 5 bases at V and 3 bases at J; junction bases unmatched: 10. The CDR3 region is CASSPQGLRNYEQYF. DNA for the CDR3: TGTGCCAGTAGTCCCCAGGGACTAAGAAACTACGAGCAGTACTTC.

This clone has at least ten counts. The chain is built from TRBV9 and TRBJ2-7; 7 nucleotides agree with TRBD1. Germline V gene sequence: CDR1 SGDLS, CDR2 YYNGEE. The CDR3 length is 13 residues. J lost 2 bases, V lost 5 bases, and 4 bases had no gene match. The CDR3 reads CASSDGQAYEQYF. CDR3 bases: TGTGCCAGCAGTGACGGACAGGCCTACGAGCAGTACTTC.

The chain is built from TRBV3-1 (or the pseudogene TRBV3-2) and TRBJ1-3, with D uncertain. The V gene's germline CDR1 is LGHDT and CDR2 YNNKEL (reference sequence). Trimming removed 0 bases from V and 4 bases from J, with 10 bases in between. The CDR3 spans 15 residues. Here the CDR3 DNA reads TGTGCCAGCAGCCAAGATGGGCTCCCCGGAAACACCATATATTTT. Translating gives CASSQDGLPGNTIYF.

The V gene is TRBV28, the J gene TRBJ2-3; perhaps TRBD1 as D (6 bases). V lost 8 bases and J lost 11, with 20 bases in between. The germline gives CDR1 MDHEN, CDR2 SYDVKM. The CDR3 has 13 residues. The CDR3 region has the DNA TGTGCCAGCGGAGACAGGAACTCTCTAAGGCAGTATTTT. It encodes CASGDRNSLRQYF.

The chain links TRBV29-1 to TRBJ2-7; D uncertain. Per germline, CDR1 SQVTM and CDR2 ANQGSEA. This CDR3 comprises 12 residues. With 4 bases removed from V and 3 bases from J, the gap between germline ends came to 10 bases. DNA for the CDR3: TGCAGCGTTGTAGACGGTGGCTACGAGCAGTACTTC. It codes for CSVVDGGYEQYF.

The rearrangement uses TRBV6-5 and TRBJ1-2, with TRBD1 matching 7 bases. V lost 7 bases to trimming and J lost 5 bases; unmatched junction nucleotides: 10. CDR1 is MNHEY and CDR2 is SVGAGI in the germline V gene. This CDR3 is 14 amino acids long. The CDR3 DNA reads TGTGCCAGCACTCCGGACAGGATGATATATGGCTACACCTTC. This sequence encodes CASTPDRMIYGYTF.

V and J are TRBV21-1 and TRBJ2-7; the tabulated D call, TRBD2, remains unverified against the DNA. TRBV21-1 is labeled a pseudogene. CDR3 length: 14 amino acids. CDR3 residues: CASSKEPVAYEQYF. The CDR3 DNA reads TGTGCCAGCAGCAAGGAGCCGGTTGCCTACGAGCAGTACTTC.

The V call is TRBV5-5, the J call TRBJ2-7; 9 bases fit TRBD1. From germline, CDR1 is SGHKS and CDR2 YYEKEE (reference sequence). Trimming at V came to 2 bases and at J to 5 bases, leaving 8 bases not matched to a gene. The length of the CDR3 is 15 residues. The CDR3 nucleotides read TGTGCCAGCAGCTTCCCCGCGGGACAGGGCCACGAGCAGTACTTC. It codes for CASSFPAGQGHEQYF.

This rearrangement joins TRBV30 to TRBJ2-3; 9 nucleotides line up with TRBD2. The CDR3 runs to 17 residues. The V gene end was trimmed by 0 bases and the J gene end by 1 base; junction bases not matched to a gene: 8. Germline V gene data show CDR1 as GTSNPN and CDR2 as SVGIG (reference sequence). The CDR3 here is CAWSVKFASGGTDTQYF. In DNA, the CDR3 is TGTGCCTGGAGTGTAAAATTCGCTAGCGGGGGCACAGATACGCAGTATTTT.

The rearrangement links TRBV7-9 to TRBJ2-6; weak D call: TRBD2 (6 bases). Per the germline V gene, CDR1 is SEHNR and CDR2 is FQNEAQ (reference sequence). The CDR3 is made up of 18 amino acids. Trimming removed 5 bases at V and 0 bases at J, with 17 bases between. CDR3 sequence (DNA): TGTGCCAGCAGCGCGGGGCAGCGATTCCCCTCTGGGGCCAACGTCCTGACTTTC. Its translation is CASSAGQRFPSGANVLTF.

V usage is TRBV6-1 and J usage is TRBJ1-5; 8 bases map to TRBD1. Germline values: CDR1 MNHNS, CDR2 SASEGT. The trim removed 4 bases at V and 0 bases at J, leaving 5 bases unmatched. The CDR3 consists of 16 residues. The CDR3 nucleotides read TGTGCCAGCAGTGCGACAGGGGCTAGTAGCAATCAGCCCCAGCATTTT. Amino acids: CASSATGASSNQPQHF.

CDR3 amino acids: CASSVGVSGQETQYF. CDR3 bases: TGTGCCAGCAGCGTAGGGGTTAGCGGTCAAGAGACCCAGTACTTC. This chain joins TRBV9 and TRBJ2-5, with D maybe TRBD2 (6 bases). CDR1 is SGDLS and CDR2 is YYNGEE in the germline V gene. With 0 bases removed from V and 2 bases from J, the gap between germline ends came to 11 bases. The CDR3 has 15 residues. Combining the CDR3 with reference TRBV9 and TRBJ2-5 gives the whole variable domain DSGVTQTPKHLITATGQRVTLRCSPRSGDLSVYWYQQSLDQGLQFLIQYYNGEERAKGNILERFSAQQFPDLHSELNLSSLELGDSALYFCASSVGVSGQETQYFGPGTRLLVL.

The chain combines TRBV29-1 with TRBJ2-7; tentatively, D is TRBD1 (6 bases). Germline loops: CDR1 SQVTM, CDR2 ANQGSEA. Trimming removed 3 bases at V and 7 bases at J, with 13 bases between. This CDR3 spans 12 amino acids. The CDR3 loop is CSVEPGVGEQYF. CDR3 sequence (DNA): TGCAGCGTTGAGCCAGGGGTGGGTGAGCAGTACTTC.

The chain joins TRBV4-3 to TRBJ2-7; 8 bases match TRBD2. This CDR3 has 15 residues. With 5 bases clipped from V and 1 base from J, the junction kept 7 bases outside the gene matches. CDR1 is LGHNA, CDR2 YSLEER, per germline. The DNA of the CDR3 is TGCGCCAGCAGCTCGGGACTAGTGGGTTCCTACGAGCAGTACTTC. Translating gives CASSSGLVGSYEQYF.

This chain links TRBV25-1 with TRBJ2-5; TRBD1 matches 7 bases. Germline V CDR1 and CDR2: MGHDK, SYGVNS. V lost 4 bases, J lost 2 bases, and 4 bases stayed unmatched. The CDR3 is 14 amino acids. The CDR3 coding sequence is TGTGCCAGCAGTGTGGGACAGATTCAAGAGACCCAGTACTTC. Encoded protein: CASSVGQIQETQYF. Looking up the rest from reference TRBV25-1 and TRBJ2-5 gives the full variable domain: EADIYQTPRYLVIGTGKKITLECSQTMGHDKMYWYQQDPGMELHLIHYSYGVNSTEKGDLSSESTVSRIRTEHFPLTLESARPSHTSQYLCASSVGQIQETQYFGPGTRLLVL.

The chain couples TRBV19 to TRBJ2-7; 9 bases fit TRBD1. Germline V gene sequence: CDR1 LNHDA, CDR2 SQIVND (reference sequence). The CDR3 covers 14 residues. The ends lost 8 bases at V and 2 bases at J; junction bases unmatched: 7. CDR3 coding DNA: TGTGCCAGTGCCAGCGGACAGGGGCCCTACGAGCAGTACTTC. Translating gives CASASGQGPYEQYF.

The chain carries TRBV28 and TRBJ2-7, with D possibly TRBD1 on 5 matching bases. V lost 4 bases and J 3 bases, leaving 10 bases between the germline ends. Germline V gene sequence: CDR1 MDHEN, CDR2 SYDVKM. The CDR3 extends over 13 amino acids. The CDR3 nucleotides are TGTGCCAGCAGTTGGGGCAGGGACTACGAGCAGTACTTC. Protein: CASSWGRDYEQYF. The full variable domain, its missing parts supplied by reference TRBV28 and TRBJ2-7, is DVKVTQSSRYLVKRTGEKVFLECVQDMDHENMFWYRQDPGLGLRLIYFSYDVKMKEKGDIPEGYSVSREKKERFSLILESASTNQTSMYLCASSWGRDYEQYFGPGTRLTVT.

V and J are TRBV6-5 and TRBJ2-7, with 7 bases lining up with TRBD2. Trimming took 11 bases from V and 3 from J; bases not matched to a gene: 10. CDR3 length: 13 residues. Germline V lookup: CDR1 MNHEY, CDR2 SVGAGI. The CDR3 region has the DNA TGTGCCGGAGGACTAGGGGCCCTCTACGAGCAGTACTTC. Residues: CAGGLGALYEQYF.

This rearrangement joins TRBV9 to TRBJ2-3, with D uncertain. Trimming stripped 0 bases from V and 0 bases from J, with 8 bases between. This CDR3 contains 15 residues. Per germline, CDR1 SGDLS and CDR2 YYNGEE. CDR3 residues: CASSVALRSTDTQYF. The CDR3 nucleotides read TGTGCCAGCAGCGTAGCTCTTCGGAGCACAGATACGCAGTATTTT.